What follows describes a single T cell receptor (beta chain). What antigen it recognizes has not been identified. Base qualities are missing; no much larger clone stands one base away. Library construction relied on the immunoSEQ multiplex PCR assay. RNA was extracted from all samples and reverse transcribed into cDNA as template for TCR sequencing. SuperScript III was used to make first-strand cDNA, primed with a 2:1 mix of oligo-dT and random hexamers. A synthetic immune receptor repertoire was used to assess amplification bias, and residual bias was removed computationally. The study's own analysis went as follows. Raw reads were preprocessed to remove errors, and CDR3 was defined according to IMGT conventions as the region from the conserved cysteine to phenylalanine. Clonality was computed as 1 minus the Shannon entropy, with the entropy normalized by log2 of the number of productive unique TCRs. CD4 or CD8 identity of scalp clones was inferred by cross-referencing scalp TCRbeta sequences with sorted blood CD4 and CD8 repertoires. TCRdb limited this immuneACCESS table to in-frame rearrangements with V and J called. A share of clones is missing; checked studies link under half to unresolved V genes, and the rest is unexplained. That table supplies the V and J calls and clone size; D and trimming were determined from the DNA. This sample is represented by 100,000 to 150,000 clones; 55% to 80% of them were singletons. Roughly 3.1% of the sample rests with the top ten.

The sample originates from a study of CD8+ T cells in alopecia areata (dated by TCRdb to the late 2010s). The study in broad terms: In both human patients and the C3H/HeJ mouse model, the study applied high-throughput TCRbeta sequencing to look at T cell clonal expansion in alopecia areata. Human TCRbeta sequencing covered scalp tissue and sorted CD4+ and CD8+ peripheral blood T cells from patchy and totalis/universalis alopecia areata patients and healthy controls. Clonality in the scalp was compared among normal scalp (n=4), patchy alopecia areata scalp (n=8), and alopecia totalis/universalis scalp (n=8). RNA came from the PAXgene miRNA kit for fixed scalp, the miRNeasy kit for PBMCs, and the RNeasy kit for mouse skin. TCRbeta CDR3 regions were amplified by immunoSEQ multiplex PCR using 35 Vbeta forward and 13 Jbeta reverse primers. What the study reported, not specific to this receptor: Higher clonality and more expanded CD8+ clones were observed in lesional scalp than in normal scalp, particularly in alopecia totalis/universalis, a finding suggestive of antigenic drive. Shared TCR sequences between patients were less evident than in mice, which may be partly attributable to HLA diversity in the patient population. Unlike mouse skin, which is dominated by gammadelta T cells, normal human skin has resident alphabeta T cells that are also sequenced, and this complicates analysis of the scalp TCR repertoire.

PBMCs were separated by density centrifugation and stained for CD3, CD4 and CD8, after which CD4+ and CD8+ T cells were sorted on a FACSAria. Scalp biopsies and blood samples were provided by unaffected controls. V has 4 bases trimmed and J has 4 bases trimmed; junction bases matching no gene number 7. Inclusive of the bounding cysteine and phenylalanine, the CDR3 is 14 residues long. Kept here is only the CDR3 DNA, which spans 42 bases and is read in frame from base 1. The germline V gene gives CDR1 as SQVTM and CDR2 as ANQGSEA. The sample was CD4+ T cells sorted from blood. The receptor comes from a human donor in good health. The sequence is built from TRBV29-1 and TRBJ2-5; a stretch of 9 junction bases matches TRBD2. The sequence in DNA is TGCAGCGTTGTTAGCGGGGGCGTAGGAGAGACCCAGTACTTC. Its coded protein is CSVVSGGVGETQYF. Reference TRBV29-1 and TRBJ2-5 genes cover what lies past the CDR3, so the full variable domain is SAVISQKPSRDICQRGTSLTIQCQVDSQVTMMFWYRQQPGQSLTLIATANQGSEATYESGFVIDKFPISRPNLTFSTLTVSNMSPEDSSIYLCSVVSGGVGETQYFGPGTRLLVL.